This T cell receptor beta chain is drawn from a study of shared clonotypes between healthy human individuals. Findings and caveats of the study: With a handful of donors compared, approximately 5% of naive CD4 clonotypes were shared.

The CDR3 sequence is 15 residues long. Germline CDR1 reads MNHEY; CDR2 reads SVGAGI. With 2 bases removed from V and 0 bases from J, the gap between germline ends came to 10 bases. Naive CD8 cells were CD45RO-negative, positively selected for CCR7, excluding terminally differentiated effector memory CD45RA+ cells. On this clone: Its cognate antigen is unknown.

The method was immunoSEQ multiplex PCR; TCRdb's version includes in-frame clones alone and lacks a portion of them. The sample lists around 1,900,000 clones, just over 90% occurring once. The source is a man aged 18 to 29 in good health. Some clones in this sample may be carry-over from other donors' samples. The genes are TRBV6-5 and TRBJ1-2; a possible D gene is TRBD1 (5 bases). The sequenced material came from naive CD8+ T cells from PBMCs. The CDR3 bases are TGTGCCAGCAGTTACAAGACAGACGCTAACTATGGCTACACCTTC. It translates to CASSYKTDANYGYTF.